The rows below give T cell receptor beta chains drawn from one sample of a study of T-cell reconstitution after alpha-beta-depleted transplantation in children. TCRdb used MiXCR to reprocess the PCR reads, holding one entry per CDR3 protein. The sample consists of 450,000 to 600,000 distinct CDR3 sequences, approximately 13% of them appearing once. Sequencing was performed on PBMCs, mostly from graft donor cells, taken 360 days after TCRalphabeta/CD19-depleted stem cell transplant. The receptor source for this set is a male patient aged 10 to 17 who had a stem cell transplant for acute myeloid leukemia, so the T cells may come from the graft donor. Both conserved end residues are part of each CDR3. A D gene is named only where the DNA matches it firmly. A row's size may be missing; if present it is once, few, many or a size class.

v_call: TRBV7-2; cdr3_length: 16; j_call: TRBJ2-1; d_call: TRBD2; clone_size: few; cdr3_nt: TGTGCCAGCAGCCCGCGGACTAGCAAGGGCTACAATGAGCAGTTCTTC; cdr3_aa: CASSPRTSKGYNEQFF
v_call: TRBV2; cdr3_length: 13; j_call: TRBJ2-3; d_call: TRBD2; clone_size: NA; cdr3_nt: TGTGCCAGCCTCGGGGGGAGGGCAGATACGCAGTATTTT; cdr3_aa: CASLGGRADTQYF
v_call: TRBV21-1; cdr3_length: 15; j_call: TRBJ1-4; d_call: NA; clone_size: NA; cdr3_nt: TGTGCCAGCAGCAAAGAAAGCAGGGCGAAAGAAAAACTGTTTTTT; cdr3_aa: CASSKESRAKEKLFF
v_call: TRBV20-1; cdr3_length: 13; j_call: TRBJ2-7; d_call: TRBD1; clone_size: many; cdr3_nt: TGCAGTGTTCTAGACAGGGCCAGGCGGGCGCAGTACTTC; cdr3_aa: CSVLDRARRAQYF
v_call: TRBV28; cdr3_length: 12; j_call: TRBJ2-7; d_call: NA; clone_size: few; cdr3_nt: TGTGCCAGCAGCCCGACATGGGCGGATCAGTACTTC; cdr3_aa: CASSPTWADQYF
v_call: TRBV24-1; cdr3_length: 14; j_call: TRBJ2-4; d_call: TRBD1; clone_size: NA; cdr3_nt: TGTGCCACCGCGGACAGGGCCCCTGAAAACATTCAGTACTTC; cdr3_aa: CATADRAPENIQYF
v_call: TRBV3-1; cdr3_length: 18; j_call: TRBJ1-2; d_call: TRBD1; clone_size: few; cdr3_nt: TGTGCCAGCAGACAAGAGGGCCCTACAGGGGGCCCAAACTATGGCTACACCTTC; cdr3_aa: CASRQEGPTGGPNYGYTF
v_call: TRBV4-3; cdr3_length: 15; j_call: TRBJ2-7; d_call: NA; clone_size: NA; cdr3_nt: TGCGCCAGCAGCCAAGAAGGGCCAATTACTGGCGAGCAGTACTTC; cdr3_aa: CASSQEGPITGEQYF
v_call: TRBV4-2; cdr3_length: 14; j_call: TRBJ2-7; d_call: NA; clone_size: NA; cdr3_nt: TGTGCCAGCAGCCTGGTTAAGGGGATCTACGAGCAGTACTTC; cdr3_aa: CASSLVKGIYEQYF
v_call: TRBV20-1; cdr3_length: 16; j_call: TRBJ2-7; d_call: TRBD2; clone_size: few; cdr3_nt: TGCAGTGCTAGAGATGCTAGCGGGAGGGCCTCGTACGAGCAGTACTTC; cdr3_aa: CSARDASGRASYEQYF
v_call: TRBV5-1; cdr3_length: 16; j_call: TRBJ2-3; d_call: TRBD2; clone_size: many; cdr3_nt: TGCGCCAGCAGCTCGGTGACTAGCGGGTTAGCAGATACGCAGTATTTT; cdr3_aa: CASSSVTSGLADTQYF
v_call: TRBV18; cdr3_length: 14; j_call: TRBJ2-1; d_call: NA; clone_size: many; cdr3_nt: TGTGCCAGCCAGACAGGAAGCTCCTACAATGAGCAGTTCTTC; cdr3_aa: CASQTGSSYNEQFF
v_call: TRBV29-1; cdr3_length: 14; j_call: TRBJ2-1; d_call: NA; clone_size: few; cdr3_nt: TGCAGCGTTGAACCGGGAGGGGGCATTGGGGAGCAGTTCTTC; cdr3_aa: CSVEPGGGIGEQFF
v_call: TRBV3-1; cdr3_length: 14; j_call: TRBJ2-4; d_call: TRBD2; clone_size: few; cdr3_nt: TGTGCCAGCAGCCAAAGACTAGCCCAAAACATTCAGTACTTC; cdr3_aa: CASSQRLAQNIQYF
v_call: TRBV20-1; cdr3_length: 15; j_call: TRBJ2-7; d_call: TRBD2; clone_size: NA; cdr3_nt: TGCAGTGCTAGAGGGGGTAGCGGGGGTGTGTACGAGCAGTACTTC; cdr3_aa: CSARGGSGGVYEQYF
v_call: TRBV20-1; cdr3_length: 13; j_call: TRBJ1-2; d_call: NA; clone_size: NA; cdr3_nt: TGCAGTGCTAGAGAAAGGGTGTTCTATGGCTACACCTTC; cdr3_aa: CSARERVFYGYTF
v_call: TRBV5-6; cdr3_length: 14; j_call: TRBJ2-7; d_call: TRBD1; clone_size: few; cdr3_nt: TGTGCCAGCAGCTTGGGGACAGGCCTCTACGAGCAGTACTTC; cdr3_aa: CASSLGTGLYEQYF
v_call: TRBV12-3/TRBV12-4; cdr3_length: 14; j_call: TRBJ2-2; d_call: NA; clone_size: few; cdr3_nt: TGTGCCAGTTCCCGAGCGCCGAACACCGGGGAGCTGTTTTTT; cdr3_aa: CASSRAPNTGELFF
v_call: TRBV28; cdr3_length: 15; j_call: TRBJ2-2; d_call: TRBD2; clone_size: few; cdr3_nt: TGTGCCAGCAGTGGGGGAGGGCCTGGCACCGGGGAGCTGTTTTTT; cdr3_aa: CASSGGGPGTGELFF
v_call: TRBV6-2/TRBV6-3; cdr3_length: 18; j_call: TRBJ2-5; d_call: TRBD2; clone_size: NA; cdr3_nt: TGTGCCAGCAGCAACGCCGGGACTAGCGGGAGGTGGCAAGAGACCCAGTACTTC; cdr3_aa: CASSNAGTSGRWQETQYF
v_call: TRBV12-3/TRBV12-4; cdr3_length: 15; j_call: TRBJ1-2; d_call: TRBD1; clone_size: NA; cdr3_nt: TGTGCCAGCAGTTTTGACCGGGACAGCTCATATGGCTACACCTTC; cdr3_aa: CASSFDRDSSYGYTF
v_call: TRBV6-2/TRBV6-3; cdr3_length: 17; j_call: TRBJ2-1; d_call: TRBD2; clone_size: few; cdr3_nt: TGTGCCAGCAGACGGCCTCTAGCGGGGCCATCCTACAATGAGCAGTTCTTC; cdr3_aa: CASRRPLAGPSYNEQFF
v_call: TRBV5-1; cdr3_length: 16; j_call: TRBJ2-3; d_call: TRBD2; clone_size: NA; cdr3_nt: TGCGCCAGCAGCTGGACTAGCGGGTATAGCACAGATACGCAGTATTTT; cdr3_aa: CASSWTSGYSTDTQYF
v_call: TRBV6-1; cdr3_length: 15; j_call: TRBJ2-1; d_call: NA; clone_size: NA; cdr3_nt: TGTGCCAGCAGTCCCGGAAGGGGCCTGGGCAATGAGCAGTTCTTC; cdr3_aa: CASSPGRGLGNEQFF
v_call: TRBV21-1; cdr3_length: 14; j_call: TRBJ2-5; d_call: NA; clone_size: few; cdr3_nt: TGTGCCAGCAAGCGGGGGCGGCGGCGAGAGACCCAGTACTTC; cdr3_aa: CASKRGRRRETQYF
v_call: TRBV7-2; cdr3_length: 15; j_call: TRBJ2-5; d_call: NA; clone_size: NA; cdr3_nt: TGTGCCAGCAGCTTAGCGCATGGGGGCCCTGAGACCCAGTACTTC; cdr3_aa: CASSLAHGGPETQYF
v_call: TRBV28; cdr3_length: 17; j_call: TRBJ2-7; d_call: TRBD2; clone_size: NA; cdr3_nt: TGTGCCAGCAGTTTACGCGGCTGGCGGGAGGCCTCCTACGAGCAGTACTTC; cdr3_aa: CASSLRGWREASYEQYF
v_call: TRBV11-3; cdr3_length: 15; j_call: TRBJ1-4; d_call: NA; clone_size: NA; cdr3_nt: TGTGCCAGCATCATGATGGGGGTCACTAATGAAAAACTGTTTTTT; cdr3_aa: CASIMMGVTNEKLFF
v_call: TRBV20-1; cdr3_length: 11; j_call: TRBJ2-7; d_call: NA; clone_size: many; cdr3_nt: TGCAGTGCTAGCAGGGAATACGAGCAGTACTTC; cdr3_aa: CSASREYEQYF